This T cell receptor beta chain comes out of a study of beta chain features in type 1 diabetes. For the study at large: Patients and healthy donors were similar in age, gender and cell yields. Study outcomes and limitations: Unsettled here was the matter of whether HLA type influences TCRB rearrangement. VDJ junctions from type 1 diabetes patients carried fewer insertions and larger deletions. TCRB CDR3s from Type 1 diabetes patients were moderately but significantly shorter in all four CD4+ subsets.

As for this clone: Antigen unknown. Mismatch with germline at one junction end may stem from a read error.

The CDR3 has 14 amino acids. Germline CDR1 SGHVS, CDR2 FNYEAQ. Every isolated RNA sample was fully reverse transcribed, so sequencing captured expressed TCRB transcripts. Data came from immunoSEQ multiplex PCR; TCRdb stores just in-frame clones and leaves some out. The table has around 130,000 clones, about 10% seen once. It was via CD45RO/CCR7/CD25/CD127/CD95/CD27 that CD4+ naive, central memory, regulatory and stem cell-like memory cells were sorted. The TCR comes from a young man with type 1 diabetes. Sequencing was done on a sample of central memory CD4+ T cells from blood. This sequence joins TRBV7-6 and TRBJ2-1, with D possibly being TRBD1 (5 bases). This chain's CDR3 is CASRAIDSYNEQFF. In nucleotides, the CDR3 is TGTGCTAGCAGGGCAATCGACAGCTACAATGAGCAGTTCTTC.